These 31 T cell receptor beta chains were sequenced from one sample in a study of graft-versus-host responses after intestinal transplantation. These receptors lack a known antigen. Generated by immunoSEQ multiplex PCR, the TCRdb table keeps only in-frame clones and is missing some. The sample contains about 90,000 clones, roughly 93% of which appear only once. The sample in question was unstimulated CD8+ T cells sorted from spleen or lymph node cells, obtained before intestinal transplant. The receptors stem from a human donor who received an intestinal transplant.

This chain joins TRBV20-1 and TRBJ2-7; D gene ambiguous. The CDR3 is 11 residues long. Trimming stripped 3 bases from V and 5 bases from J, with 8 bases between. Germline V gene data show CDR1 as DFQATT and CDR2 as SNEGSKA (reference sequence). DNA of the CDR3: TGCAGTGCTAGTGGGCGCCACGAGCAGTACTTC. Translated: CSASGRHEQYF.

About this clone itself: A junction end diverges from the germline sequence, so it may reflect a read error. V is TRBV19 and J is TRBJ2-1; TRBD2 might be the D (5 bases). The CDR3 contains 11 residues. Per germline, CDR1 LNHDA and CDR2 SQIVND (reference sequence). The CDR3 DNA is TGTGCCAGTACCGACTACGATGAGCAGTTCTTC. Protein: CASTDYDEQFF.

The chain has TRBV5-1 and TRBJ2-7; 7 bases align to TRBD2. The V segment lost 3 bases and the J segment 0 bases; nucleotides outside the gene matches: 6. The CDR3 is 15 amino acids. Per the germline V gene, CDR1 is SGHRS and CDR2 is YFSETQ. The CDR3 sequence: CASSWGLPSSYEQYF. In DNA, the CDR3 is TGCGCCAGCAGCTGGGGACTACCCAGCTCCTACGAGCAGTACTTC.

The DNA of the CDR3 is TGTGCCAGCAGCTTGGGACTAGCGGGACAGACGAATGAGCAGTTCTTC. As protein: CASSLGLAGQTNEQFF. The chain joins TRBV7-9 to TRBJ2-1; 13 bases are a match to TRBD2. V was pared by 3 bases and J by 7 bases, with 6 bases of the junction left unmatched. CDR1 SEHNR and CDR2 FQNEAQ come from the germline V gene (reference sequence). The CDR3 runs 16 residues. Looking up the rest from reference TRBV7-9 and TRBJ2-1 gives the full variable domain: DTGVSQNPRHKITKRGQNVTFRCDPISEHNRLYWYRQTLGQGPEFLTYFQNEAQLEKSRLLSDRFSAERPKGSFSTLEIQRTEQGDSAMYLCASSLGLAGQTNEQFFGPGTRLTVL.

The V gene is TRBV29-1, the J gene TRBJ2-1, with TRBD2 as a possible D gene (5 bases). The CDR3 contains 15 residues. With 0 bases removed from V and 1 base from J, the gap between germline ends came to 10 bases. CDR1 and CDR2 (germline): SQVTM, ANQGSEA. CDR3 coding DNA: TGCAGCGTTGAAGATCTCCGGAGGTCCTACAATGAGCAGTTCTTC. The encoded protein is CSVEDLRRSYNEQFF.

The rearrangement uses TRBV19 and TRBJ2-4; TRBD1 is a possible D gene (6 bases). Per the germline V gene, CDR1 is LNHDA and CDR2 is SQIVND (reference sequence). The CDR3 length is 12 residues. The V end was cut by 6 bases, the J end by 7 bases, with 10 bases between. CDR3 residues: CASSPQGNIQYF. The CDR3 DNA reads TGTGCCAGTAGCCCGCAGGGGAACATTCAGTACTTC.

As DNA, the CDR3 is TGTGCCAGCAGTTTGACAGGGAGAACCTACGAGCAGTACTTC. Protein product: CASSLTGRTYEQYF. V gene TRBV27 combines with J gene TRBJ2-7, with TRBD1 matching over 7 bases. This CDR3 region has 14 residues. J was trimmed by 2 bases and V by 3 bases; bases with no gene match: 4. CDR1 MNHEY and CDR2 SMNVEV come from the germline V gene (reference sequence).

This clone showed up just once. The CDR3, as DNA: TGTGCCAGCACTATTAAGAAATTGAACACTGAAGCTTTCTTT. This sequence encodes CASTIKKLNTEAFF. V gene TRBV6-6 combines with J gene TRBJ1-1; D not resolved. The V and J ends lost 7 bases and 0 bases respectively, with 12 bases between them. The CDR3 covers 14 residues. Germline-derived CDR1 and CDR2 are MNHNY and SVGAGI (reference sequence).

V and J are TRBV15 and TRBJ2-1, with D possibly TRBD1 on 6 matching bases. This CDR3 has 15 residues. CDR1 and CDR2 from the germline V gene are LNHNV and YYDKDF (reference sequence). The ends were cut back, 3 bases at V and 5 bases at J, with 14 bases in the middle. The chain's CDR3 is CATSSQQGSDNEQFF. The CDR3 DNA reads TGTGCCACCAGCAGTCAACAGGGAAGTGACAATGAGCAGTTCTTC.

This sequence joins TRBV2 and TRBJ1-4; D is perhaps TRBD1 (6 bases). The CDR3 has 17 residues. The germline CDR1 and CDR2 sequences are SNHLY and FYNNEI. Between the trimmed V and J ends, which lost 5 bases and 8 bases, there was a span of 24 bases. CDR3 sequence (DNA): TGTGCCAGCAGTAAACTACACTACAGGGTAGTCGAAGAAAAACTGTTTTTT. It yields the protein CASSKLHYRVVEEKLFF.

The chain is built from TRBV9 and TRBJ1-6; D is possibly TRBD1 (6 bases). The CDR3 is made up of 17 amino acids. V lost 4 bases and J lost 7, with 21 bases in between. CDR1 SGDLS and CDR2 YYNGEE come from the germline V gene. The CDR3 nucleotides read TGTGCCAGCAGCACAAGTCGAGAACAGGGTTGGAATTCACCCCTCCACTTT. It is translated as CASSTSREQGWNSPLHF.

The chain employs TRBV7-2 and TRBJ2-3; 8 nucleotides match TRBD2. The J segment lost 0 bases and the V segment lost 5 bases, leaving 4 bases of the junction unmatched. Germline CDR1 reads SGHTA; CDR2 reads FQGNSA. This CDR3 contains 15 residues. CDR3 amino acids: CASSASGGSTDTQYF. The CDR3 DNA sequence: TGTGCCAGCAGCGCGAGCGGGGGTAGCACAGATACGCAGTATTTT.

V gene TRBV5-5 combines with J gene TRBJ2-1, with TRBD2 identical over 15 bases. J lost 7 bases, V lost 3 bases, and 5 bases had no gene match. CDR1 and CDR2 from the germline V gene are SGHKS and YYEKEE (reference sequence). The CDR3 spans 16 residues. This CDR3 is CASSWWTSGGANEQFF. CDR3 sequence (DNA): TGTGCCAGCAGCTGGTGGACTAGCGGGGGGGCAAATGAGCAGTTCTTC. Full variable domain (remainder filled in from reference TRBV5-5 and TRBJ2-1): DAGVTQSPTHLIKTRGQQVTLRCSPISGHKSVSWYQQVLGQGPQFIFQYYEKEERGRGNFPDRFSARQFPNYSSELNVNALLLGDSALYLCASSWWTSGGANEQFFGPGTRLTVL.

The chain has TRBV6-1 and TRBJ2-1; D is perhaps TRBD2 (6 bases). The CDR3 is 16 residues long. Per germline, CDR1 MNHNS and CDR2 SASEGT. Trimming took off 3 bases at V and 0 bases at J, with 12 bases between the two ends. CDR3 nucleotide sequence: TGTGCCAGCAGTGACCTAGCGTGGAGCTCCTACAATGAGCAGTTCTTC. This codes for CASSDLAWSSYNEQFF.

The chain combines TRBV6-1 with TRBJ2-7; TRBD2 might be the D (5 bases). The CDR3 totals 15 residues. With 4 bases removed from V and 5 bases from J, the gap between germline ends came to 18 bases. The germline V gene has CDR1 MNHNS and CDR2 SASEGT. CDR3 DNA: TGTGCCAGCAGTGTCACCACCACTAGTTTCAACGAGCAGTACTTC. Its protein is CASSVTTTSFNEQYF.

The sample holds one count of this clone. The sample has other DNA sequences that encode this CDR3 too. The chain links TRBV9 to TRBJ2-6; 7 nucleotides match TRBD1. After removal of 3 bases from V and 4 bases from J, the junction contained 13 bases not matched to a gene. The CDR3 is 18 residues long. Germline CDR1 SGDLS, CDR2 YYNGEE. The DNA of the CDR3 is TGTGCCAGCAGCGATTACCCAGGGACAGTATCGGGGGCCAACGTCCTGACTTTC. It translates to CASSDYPGTVSGANVLTF. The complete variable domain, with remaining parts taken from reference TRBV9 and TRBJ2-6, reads DSGVTQTPKHLITATGQRVTLRCSPRSGDLSVYWYQQSLDQGLQFLIQYYNGEERAKGNILERFSAQQFPDLHSELNLSSLELGDSALYFCASSDYPGTVSGANVLTFGAGSRLTVL.

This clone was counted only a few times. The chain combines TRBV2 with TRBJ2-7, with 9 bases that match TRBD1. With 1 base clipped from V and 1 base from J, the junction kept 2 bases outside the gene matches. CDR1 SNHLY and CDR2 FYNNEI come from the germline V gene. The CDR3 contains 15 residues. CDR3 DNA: TGTGCCAGCAGTGAAGTGGGGACAGGGTCCTACGAGCAGTACTTC. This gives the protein CASSEVGTGSYEQYF.

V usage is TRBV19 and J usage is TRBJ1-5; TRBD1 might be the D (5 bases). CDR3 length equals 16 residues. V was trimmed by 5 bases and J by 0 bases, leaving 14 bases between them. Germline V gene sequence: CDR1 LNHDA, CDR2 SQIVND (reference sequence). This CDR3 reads CASSVTGTYSNQPQHF. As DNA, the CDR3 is TGTGCCAGTAGTGTTACAGGAACCTATAGCAATCAGCCCCAGCATTTT.

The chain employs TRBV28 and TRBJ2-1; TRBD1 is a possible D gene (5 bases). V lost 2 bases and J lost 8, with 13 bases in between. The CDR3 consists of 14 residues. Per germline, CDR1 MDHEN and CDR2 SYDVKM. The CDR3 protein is CASSLGATGDEQFF. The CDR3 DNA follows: TGTGCCAGCAGTTTAGGGGCGACGGGCGATGAGCAGTTCTTC.

DNA of the CDR3: TGCAGCGTTGATCAGACATCGAACACTGAAGCTTTCTTT. It codes for CSVDQTSNTEAFF. The rearrangement joins TRBV29-1 to TRBJ1-1; D gene ambiguous. Germline CDR1 and CDR2: SQVTM and ANQGSEA. CDR3 length: 13 amino acids. V shed 3 bases and J shed 1 base, with 9 bases lying between them.

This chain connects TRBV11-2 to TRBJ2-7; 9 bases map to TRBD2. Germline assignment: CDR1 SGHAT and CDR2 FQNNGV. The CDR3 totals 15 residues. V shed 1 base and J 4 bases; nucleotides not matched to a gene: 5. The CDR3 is CASSLVRLAGYEQYF. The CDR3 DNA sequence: TGTGCCAGCAGCTTAGTGCGGCTAGCGGGGTACGAGCAGTACTTC.

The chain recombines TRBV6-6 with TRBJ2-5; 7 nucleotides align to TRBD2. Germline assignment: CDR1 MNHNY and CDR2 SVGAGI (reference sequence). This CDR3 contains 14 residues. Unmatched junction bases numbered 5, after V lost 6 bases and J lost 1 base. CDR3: CASRLRGVQETQYF. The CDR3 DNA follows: TGTGCCAGCAGACTCCGGGGGGTCCAAGAGACCCAGTACTTC.

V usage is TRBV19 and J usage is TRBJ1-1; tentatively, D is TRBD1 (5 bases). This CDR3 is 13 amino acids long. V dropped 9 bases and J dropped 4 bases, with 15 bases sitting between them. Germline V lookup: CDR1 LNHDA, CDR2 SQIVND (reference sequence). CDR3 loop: CASSSGGGTEAFF. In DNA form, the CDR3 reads TGTGCCAGCTCCTCCGGGGGAGGCACTGAAGCTTTCTTT.

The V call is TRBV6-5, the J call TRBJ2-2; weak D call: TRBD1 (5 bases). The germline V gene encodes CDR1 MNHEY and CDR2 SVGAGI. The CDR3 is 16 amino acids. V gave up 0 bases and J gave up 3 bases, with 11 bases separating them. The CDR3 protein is CASSYSTPGYTGELFF. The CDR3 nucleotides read TGTGCCAGCAGTTACTCGACCCCAGGGTACACCGGGGAGCTGTTTTTT.

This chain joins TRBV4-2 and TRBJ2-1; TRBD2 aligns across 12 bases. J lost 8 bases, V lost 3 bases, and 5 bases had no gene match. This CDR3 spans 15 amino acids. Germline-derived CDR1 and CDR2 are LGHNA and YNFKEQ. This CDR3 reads CASSQTSGRGDEQFF. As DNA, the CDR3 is TGTGCCAGCAGCCAGACTAGCGGGAGAGGGGATGAGCAGTTCTTC.

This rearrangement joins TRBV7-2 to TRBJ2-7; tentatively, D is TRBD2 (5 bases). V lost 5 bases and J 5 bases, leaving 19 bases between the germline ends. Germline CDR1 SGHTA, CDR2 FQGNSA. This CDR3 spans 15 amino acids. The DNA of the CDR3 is TGTGCCAGCAGCCCAAACTCGCGAATCGGGGACGAGCAGTACTTC. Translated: CASSPNSRIGDEQYF.

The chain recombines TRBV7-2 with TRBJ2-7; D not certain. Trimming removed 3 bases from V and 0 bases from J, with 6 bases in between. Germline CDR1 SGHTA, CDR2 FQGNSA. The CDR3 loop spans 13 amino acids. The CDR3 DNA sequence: TGTGCCAGCAGCTTTAAGCACTCCTACGAGCAGTACTTC. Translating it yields CASSFKHSYEQYF.

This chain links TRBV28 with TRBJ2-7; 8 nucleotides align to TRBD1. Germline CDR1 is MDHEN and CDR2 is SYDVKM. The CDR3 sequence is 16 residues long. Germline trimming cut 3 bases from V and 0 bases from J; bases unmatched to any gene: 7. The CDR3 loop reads CASSFPWTGSSYEQYF. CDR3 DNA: TGTGCCAGCAGTTTCCCTTGGACAGGGAGCTCCTACGAGCAGTACTTC.

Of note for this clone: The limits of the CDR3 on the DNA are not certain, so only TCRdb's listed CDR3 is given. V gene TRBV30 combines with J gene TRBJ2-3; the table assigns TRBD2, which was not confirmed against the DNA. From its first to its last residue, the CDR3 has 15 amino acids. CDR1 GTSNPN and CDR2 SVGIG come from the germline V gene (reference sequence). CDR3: CAWSVWRGNADTQYF.

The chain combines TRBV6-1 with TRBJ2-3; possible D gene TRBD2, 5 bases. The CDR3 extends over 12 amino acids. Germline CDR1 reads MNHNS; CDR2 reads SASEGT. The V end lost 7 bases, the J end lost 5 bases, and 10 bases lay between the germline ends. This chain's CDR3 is CASNTRGDTQYF. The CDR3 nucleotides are TGTGCCAGCAATACTAGAGGAGATACGCAGTATTTT.

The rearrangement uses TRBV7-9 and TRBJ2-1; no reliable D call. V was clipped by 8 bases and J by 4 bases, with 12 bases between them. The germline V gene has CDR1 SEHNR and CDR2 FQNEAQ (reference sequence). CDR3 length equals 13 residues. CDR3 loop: CASWSQIYNEQFF. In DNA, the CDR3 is TGTGCCAGCTGGAGTCAGATTTACAATGAGCAGTTCTTC.